This passage covers 21 T cell receptor beta chains from one sample sequenced in a study of human T cells and chemical hapten exposure. TCRdb independently ran MiXCR on the RACE reads; one entry per CDR3 protein. In the table there are about 60,000 distinct CDR3 sequences, 7.5% to 10% of which are singletons. Time point given: patch test 1, 2 weeks after DPC sensitization. Treatment in this sample: therapeutic diphenylcyclopropenone sensitization with weekly scalp DPC. The sequencing used whole blood, collected in connection with sensitization to the hapten diphenylcyclopropenone (DPC). The source of these receptors is a woman aged 35 to 49 with alopecia areata. Some clones in this sample may be carry-over from other donors' samples.

V usage is TRBV29-1 and J usage is TRBJ1-1; tentative D call: TRBD1 (6 bases). The germline V gene encodes CDR1 SQVTM and CDR2 ANQGSEA. V was pared by 5 bases and J by 4 bases, with 14 bases between. CDR3 length: 13 residues. The CDR3 protein is CSVQGRWATEAFF. The CDR3 DNA sequence: TGCAGCGTTCAGGGGAGATGGGCCACTGAAGCTTTCTTT.

CDR3 amino acids: CASSQDRYRDEQYF. Here the CDR3 DNA reads TGTGCCAGCAGCCAAGATCGGTATAGGGACGAGCAGTACTTC. The genes are TRBV14 and TRBJ2-7, with no clear D. Trimming left V 0 bases short and J 5 bases short, with 11 bases between. Germline lookup yields CDR1 SGHDN and CDR2 FVKESK. CDR3 length: 14 residues. The full variable domain, its missing parts supplied by reference TRBV14 and TRBJ2-7, is EAGVTQFPSHSVIEKGQTVTLRCDPISGHDNLYWYRRVMGKEIKFLLHFVKESKQDESGMPNNRFLAERTGGTYSTLKVQPAELEDSGVYFCASSQDRYRDEQYFGPGTRLTVT.

The table lists this clonotype with many counts. V gene TRBV20-1 combines with J gene TRBJ2-2, with TRBD1 matching 10 bases. This CDR3 region has 17 residues. V gave up 2 bases and J gave up 3 bases; unmatched junction bases: 9. Germline V lookup: CDR1 DFQATT, CDR2 SNEGSKA (reference sequence). The CDR3 nucleotides are TGCAGTGCTAGACAATCCGGGACAGGGGATTACACCGGGGAGCTGTTTTTT. Protein: CSARQSGTGDYTGELFF.

Many counts were recorded for this clonotype. The chain couples TRBV13 to TRBJ1-1, with 8 bases that match TRBD1. Germline values: CDR1 PRHDT, CDR2 FYEKMQ (reference sequence). The CDR3 totals 15 residues. The junction had 9 bases not matched to a gene; V was cut back by 4 bases and J by 5 bases. The DNA for the CDR3 is TGTGCCAGCAGCTCATCCGGGACAGGCCGTACTGAAGCTTTCTTT. The encoded protein is CASSSSGTGRTEAFF.

The CDR3 protein is CASRKHEDPNIQYF. As DNA, the CDR3 is TGCGCCAGCCGAAAGCATGAGGATCCAAACATTCAGTACTTC. The chain has TRBV23-1 and TRBJ2-4; D unresolved. TRBV23-1 is flagged as an ORF with uncertain function. This CDR3 spans 14 amino acids. V lost 8 bases to trimming and J lost 6 bases, with 17 bases between them.

The rearrangement links TRBV27 to TRBJ2-3; no firm D call. The CDR3 has 13 amino acids. Trimming shortened V by 1 base and J by 2 bases, and 4 bases separated the two germline ends. The germline V gene encodes CDR1 MNHEY and CDR2 SMNVEV (reference sequence). The CDR3 bases are TGTGCCAGCAGTTTATTCGACACAGATACGCAGTATTTT. Amino acid sequence: CASSLFDTDTQYF.

This clonotype was counted only a few times. The gene calls are TRBV12-3 or TRBV12-4 and TRBJ1-3; 8 nucleotides match TRBD1. The V and J ends lost 8 bases and 2 bases, in that order; junction bases with no gene match: 2. The CDR3 is made up of 13 amino acids. This CDR3 reads CASGQGAGNTIYF. CDR3 DNA sequence: TGTGCCAGCGGACAGGGTGCTGGAAACACCATATATTTT.

There are many counts of this clonotype. This chain connects TRBV7-9 to TRBJ2-1, with TRBD2 as a possible D gene (6 bases). Germline V gene lookup returns CDR1 SEHNR and CDR2 FQNEAQ (reference sequence). V shed 4 bases and J shed 0 bases, with 10 bases lying between them. The CDR3 has 15 residues. For the CDR3, the DNA is TGTGCCAGCAGCTCAAACGGGGGCTCCTACAATGAGCAGTTCTTC. It translates to CASSSNGGSYNEQFF. Variable domain in full (rest from reference TRBV7-9 and TRBJ2-1): DTGVSQNPRHKITKRGQNVTFRCDPISEHNRLYWYRQTLGQGPEFLTYFQNEAQLEKSRLLSDRFSAERPKGSFSTLEIQRTEQGDSAMYLCASSSNGGSYNEQFFGPGTRLTVL.

The rearrangement uses TRBV12-3 or TRBV12-4 and TRBJ1-3, with D unresolved. V gave up 5 bases and J gave up 6 bases, with 2 bases separating them. The CDR3 extends over 10 amino acids. The CDR3 is CASSKNTIYF. The CDR3 bases are TGTGCCAGCAGTAAAAACACCATATATTTT.

Ten or more counts support this clonotype. This chain joins TRBV6-1 and TRBJ1-5; no reliable D call. The V and J ends lost 5 bases and 5 bases respectively, with 4 bases between them. This CDR3 has 11 residues. Germline loops: CDR1 MNHNS, CDR2 SASEGT. This CDR3 is CASSTHQPQHF. The CDR3 DNA follows: TGTGCCAGCAGTACCCATCAGCCCCAGCATTTT.

There are many counts of this clonotype. This chain connects TRBV29-1 to TRBJ1-2, with TRBD1 matching 7 bases. Germline CDR1 SQVTM, CDR2 ANQGSEA. The CDR3 consists of 15 residues. The V and J ends lost 6 bases and 5 bases, in that order; junction bases with no gene match: 15. CDR3 bases: TGCAGCGTCCTAAAGCAGGGGGGAAGCGGGTATGGCTACACCTTC. This sequence encodes CSVLKQGGSGYGYTF. Together with reference TRBV29-1 and TRBJ1-2, the CDR3 gives the full variable domain: SAVISQKPSRDICQRGTSLTIQCQVDSQVTMMFWYRQQPGQSLTLIATANQGSEATYESGFVIDKFPISRPNLTFSTLTVSNMSPEDSSIYLCSVLKQGGSGYGYTFGSGTRLTVV.

This clonotype was counted at least ten times. This rearrangement joins TRBV29-1 to TRBJ1-1; weak D call: TRBD1 (5 bases). The length of the CDR3 is 14 residues. The germline CDR1 and CDR2 sequences are SQVTM and ANQGSEA. V lost 3 bases and J lost 5, with 16 bases in between. This CDR3 is CSVETTAAGTEAFF. CDR3 in DNA: TGCAGCGTTGAGACGACAGCGGCAGGAACTGAAGCTTTCTTT.

This clonotype was recorded at least ten times. The chain recombines TRBV7-7 with TRBJ2-2, with D perhaps given as TRBD1 or TRBD2 (5 bases each). V lost 1 base and J lost 4, with 22 bases in between. Germline assignment: CDR1 SSHAT and CDR2 FNYEAQ (reference sequence). The CDR3 spans 19 residues. Here the CDR3 DNA reads TGTGCCAGCAGCTTAGGACTCCTGGACTCCGGGGCGACCACCGGGGAGCTGTTTTTT. Amino acid sequence: CASSLGLLDSGATTGELFF. The whole variable domain, filled in from reference TRBV7-7 and TRBJ2-2, reads GAGVSQSPRYKVTKRGQDVTLRCDPISSHATLYWYQQALGQGPEFLTYFNYEAQPDKSGLPSDRFSAERPEGSISTLTIQRTEQRDSAMYRCASSLGLLDSGATTGELFFGEGSRLTVL.

The table lists this clonotype with a few counts. The chain has TRBV20-1 and TRBJ1-1; unclear D gene. V was cut by 6 bases and J by 0 bases, with 11 bases left in between. In germline, CDR1 is DFQATT, CDR2 SNEGSKA (reference sequence). The CDR3 consists of 13 residues. CDR3 sequence reads: CSARLVLNTEAFF. CDR3 DNA: TGCAGTGCAAGACTGGTCCTGAACACTGAAGCTTTCTTT.

In this sample, this clonotype turned up many times. The chain joins TRBV7-9 to TRBJ2-5, with 11 bases aligning to TRBD2. The CDR3 runs to 17 residues. The germline V gene has CDR1 SEHNR and CDR2 FQNEAQ (reference sequence). After removal of 4 bases from V and 0 bases from J, the junction contained 7 bases not matched to a gene. The CDR3 DNA reads as TGTGCCAGCAGCTCCAGACTAGCGGGGATCAACCAAGAGACCCAGTACTTC. This translates into CASSSRLAGINQETQYF.

This clonotype was recorded at least ten times. The chain links TRBV7-6 to TRBJ2-2, with D tentatively TRBD2 (5 bases). Trimming left V 5 bases short and J 3 bases short, with 16 bases between. Germline CDR1 is SGHVS and CDR2 is FNYEAQ. CDR3 length: 16 residues. CDR3 nucleotides: TGTGCCAGCAGCCCCATAAGAGAGGGCGACACCGGGGAGCTGTTTTTT. It translates to CASSPIREGDTGELFF.

This clonotype was seen at least ten times. The chain joins TRBV7-7 to TRBJ2-5; 10 nucleotides line up with TRBD2. Germline V gene lookup returns CDR1 SSHAT and CDR2 FNYEAQ (reference sequence). Trimming at V came to 6 bases and at J to 5 bases, leaving 6 bases not matched to a gene. The CDR3 runs to 14 residues. The CDR3 sequence: CASSPAGGPETQYF. In DNA, the CDR3 is TGTGCCAGCAGTCCAGCGGGGGGGCCTGAGACCCAGTACTTC.

This clonotype was counted many times. The chain uses TRBV6-2 or TRBV6-3 and TRBJ1-5; D is unclear. Germline CDR1 reads MNHEY; CDR2 reads SVGEGT. CDR3 length: 13 residues. V lost 4 bases, J lost 5 bases, and 9 bases lay in between. The CDR3 here is CASSSGEYQPQHF. CDR3 in DNA: TGTGCCAGCAGTTCTGGAGAATATCAGCCCCAGCATTTT.

The sample holds many counts of this clonotype. The chain uses TRBV20-1 and TRBJ2-7; 9 positions match TRBD1. This CDR3 spans 13 amino acids. CDR1 and CDR2 (germline): DFQATT, SNEGSKA (reference sequence). Trimming took 6 bases from V and 4 from J; bases not matched to a gene: 7. The CDR3 region has the DNA TGCAGTGCATCCGGGACAGGGCCATACGAGCAGTACTTC. As protein: CSASGTGPYEQYF.

Written as DNA, the CDR3 is TGTGCCAGCTCCAAGGGAGGCTCGGCGGGGACTGAAGCTTTCTTT. Translating it yields CASSKGGSAGTEAFF. V and J are TRBV6-5 and TRBJ1-1; no reliable D call. The CDR3 is made up of 15 amino acids. Germline loops: CDR1 MNHEY, CDR2 SVGAGI. V lost 8 bases, J lost 5 bases, and 21 bases lay in between.

The rearrangement uses TRBV4-3 and TRBJ2-7; TRBD1 matches at 7 bases. The CDR3 contains 14 residues. Germline CDR1 is LGHNA and CDR2 is YSLEER. The V and J ends lost 1 base and 5 bases, in that order; junction bases with no gene match: 5. CDR3 bases: TGCGCCAGCAGCCAAGCAAGGGGGCGCGACGAGCAGTACTTC. Translation: CASSQARGRDEQYF.